This record concerns one T cell receptor (beta chain) sequence. Data came from immunoSEQ multiplex PCR; TCRdb stores just in-frame clones and leaves some out. The table shows under 650,000 clones, with almost 97% occurring only once. This entry is derived from a study of shared clonotypes between healthy human individuals. Whole-study context: With ages of 18 to 49, the donors were two women and a few men.

The CDR3 contains 12 residues. The germline CDR1 and CDR2 sequences are LNHDA and SQIVND (reference sequence). Trimming at V came to 10 bases and at J to 8 bases, leaving 8 bases not matched to a gene. This clonotype was obtained from a woman between 25 and 40 years old in good health. Sequenced material: naive CD4+ T cells sorted from blood. This sample's subset: CD45RA+ positively selected. This chain joins TRBV19 and TRBJ2-1, with TRBD2 matching 7 bases. The CDR3 coding sequence is TGTGCCACCCGCGGGAGCAGGTATGAGCAGTTCTTC. It encodes CATRGSRYEQFF. The full variable domain, rest sourced from reference TRBV19 and TRBJ2-1, is DGGITQSPKYLFRKEGQNVTLSCEQNLNHDAMYWYRQDPGQGLRLIYYSQIVNDFQKGDIAEGYSVSREKKESFPLTVTSAQKNPTAFYLCATRGSRYEQFFGPGTRLTVL.